This T cell receptor beta chain originates from a study of blood T cell repertoires in COVID-19. A few counts support this clone. The V gene end was trimmed by 4 bases and the J gene end by 9 bases; junction bases not matched to a gene: 8. Looked up from germline, CDR1 is LGHDT and CDR2 is YNNKEL (reference sequence). The CDR3 has 15 residues. Only in-frame clones appear in the TCRdb table, and some are missing; sequencing was by immunoSEQ multiplex PCR. The data contain some 110,000 clones, approximately 80% of them singletons. V gene TRBV3-1 (or the pseudogene TRBV3-2) combines with J gene TRBJ1-6; 8 bases map to TRBD1. This sequence originates from a man in his sixties or seventies with active or convalescent COVID-19. The sample taken for sequencing was peripheral blood. The CDR3 sequence: CASSRTQGGTSPLHF. The CDR3 DNA reads TGTGCCAGCAGCCGAACACAGGGGGGTACTTCACCCCTCCACTTT.